This T cell receptor (beta chain) was recorded in a study of tumor-infiltrating lymphocytes in primary liver carcinoma. The study co-extracted DNA and RNA from around 18-30 mg of unsorted bulk tissue. This CDR3 has 16 amino acids. In germline, CDR1 is LGHNA, CDR2 YNFKEQ. Details on this clonotype: The junction differs from germline at one of its ends, possibly a read error.

A primer matching the constant region was used to make TCR beta cDNA from about 500 ng of total RNA. Construction of TCR beta libraries relied on three successive nested multiplex PCR rounds employing slightly modified ARM-PCR. TRBV1-TRBV30 forward primers paired with a C-beta reverse primer drove the first two PCR rounds, 10 cycles each. A single record per CDR3 protein comes from TCRdb applying MiXCR to the multiplex PCR reads. The sample contains about 200,000 distinct CDR3 sequences, about 82% of which appear only once. This clonotype originated in a man aged 35 to 55 with primary liver carcinoma and hepatitis B virus infection. The sequenced material came from tumor tissue from primary liver carcinoma. V and J are TRBV4-2 and TRBJ2-1, with 8 bases fitting TRBD1. The CDR3 sequence is CASSYAGRQGNNEQVF. In nucleotides, the CDR3 is TGTGCCAGCAGCTACGCCGGGAGACAGGGGAACAATGAGCAGGTCTTC.